These 10 T cell receptor beta chains were sequenced from one sample in a study of blood T cell repertoires in COVID-19. Libraries were prepared by immunoSEQ multiplex PCR; TCRdb keeps only in-frame clonotypes and omits some of them. The table records 5,000 to 6,000 clones, roughly 90% of them present only once. Sequenced material: peripheral blood. These TCRs come from a man between 60 and 70 years old with acute or convalescent COVID-19.

The chain employs TRBV7-9 and TRBJ1-1; D not resolved. Germline loops: CDR1 SEHNR, CDR2 FQNEAQ (reference sequence). The CDR3 covers 13 residues. Trimming removed 1 base at V and 4 bases at J, with 7 bases between. The CDR3 reads CASSLEGSTEAFF. In nucleotides, the CDR3 is TGTGCCAGCAGCTTAGAAGGGAGCACTGAAGCTTTCTTT.

This rearrangement joins TRBV27 to TRBJ2-1; 12 bases fit TRBD2. CDR1 is MNHEY, CDR2 SMNVEV, per germline (reference sequence). The length of the CDR3 is 19 residues. V trimming: 0 bases; J trimming: 8 bases; junction bases outside the gene matches: 14. CDR3 in DNA: TGTGCCAGCAGTTTATCGCGAGAGCTAGCGGGAGGGCCAAGGGATGAGCAGTTCTTC. Amino acids: CASSLSRELAGGPRDEQFF.

V usage is TRBV27 and J usage is TRBJ1-5; 8 bases line up with TRBD1. The ends lost 6 bases at V and 2 bases at J; junction bases unmatched: 9. Germline V CDR1 and CDR2: MNHEY, SMNVEV (reference sequence). CDR3 size: 16 residues. Here the CDR3 DNA reads TGTGCCAGCAGACGCTACACAGGGGGTGGCAATCAGCCCCAGCATTTT. Its translation: CASRRYTGGGNQPQHF.

This clone was observed once. This chain uses TRBV7-9 with TRBJ2-6; 9 positions agree with TRBD1. The V and J ends lost 5 bases and 2 bases, in that order; junction bases with no gene match: 7. The length of the CDR3 is 17 residues. CDR1 and CDR2 from the germline V gene are SEHNR and FQNEAQ (reference sequence). This CDR3 reads CASSATGGRAGANVLTF. In DNA, the CDR3 is TGTGCCAGCAGCGCGACAGGGGGTAGGGCTGGGGCCAACGTCCTGACTTTC. The full variable domain, with the rest looked up from reference TRBV7-9 and TRBJ2-6, is DTGVSQNPRHKITKRGQNVTFRCDPISEHNRLYWYRQTLGQGPEFLTYFQNEAQLEKSRLLSDRFSAERPKGSFSTLEIQRTEQGDSAMYLCASSATGGRAGANVLTFGAGSRLTVL.

The chain has TRBV7-6 and TRBJ1-3; 9 bases agree with TRBD1. The germline V gene encodes CDR1 SGHVS and CDR2 FNYEAQ. The V and J ends lost 5 bases and 4 bases, in that order; junction bases with no gene match: 9. The CDR3 consists of 16 residues. The CDR3 DNA reads as TGTGCCAGCAGCGCTACTACAGGGGGCAGGGGAAACACCATATATTTT. As protein: CASSATTGGRGNTIYF.

This chain connects TRBV12-3 or TRBV12-4 to TRBJ2-7, with D perhaps matching TRBD1 (6 bases). There are 13 residues in the CDR3. The germline V and J ends were trimmed by 5 bases and 9 bases, with 17 bases remaining between them. CDR3 protein: CASSLQGLQGQYV. Written as DNA, the CDR3 is TGTGCCAGCAGTCTACAGGGTTTACAAGGGCAGTACGTC.

The CDR3 reads CAIAAANYGYTF. Here the CDR3 DNA reads TGTGCCATCGCGGCGGCTAACTATGGCTACACCTTC. This rearrangement joins TRBV10-3 to TRBJ1-2; D is ambiguous. Germline V gene data show CDR1 as ENHRY and CDR2 as SYGVKD. Between the trimmed V and J ends, which lost 8 bases and 0 bases, there was a span of 7 bases. The CDR3 spans 12 residues.

The rearrangement uses TRBV19 and TRBJ2-5; tentative D call: TRBD1 (5 bases). The V gene's germline CDR1 is LNHDA and CDR2 SQIVND (reference sequence). This CDR3 contains 15 residues. V was cut by 6 bases and J by 5 bases, with 19 bases left in between. The DNA for the CDR3 is TGTGCCAGTAGGCCGACAGAGGTGATGGTTGAGACCCAGTACTTC. This translates into CASRPTEVMVETQYF.

V usage is TRBV6-2 or TRBV6-3 and J usage is TRBJ2-5, with D perhaps TRBD2 (5 bases). Trimming shortened V by 5 bases and J by 1 base, and 17 bases separated the two germline ends. The CDR3 consists of 16 residues. Germline-derived CDR1 and CDR2 are MNHEY and SVGEGT. Here the CDR3 DNA reads TGTGCCAGCAGTCATCCCTCCGGGAAGATCCAAGAGACCCAGTACTTC. This codes for CASSHPSGKIQETQYF.

The chain couples TRBV3-1 (or the pseudogene TRBV3-2) to TRBJ1-1; 8 nucleotides agree with TRBD1. The ends lost 4 bases at V and 3 bases at J; junction bases unmatched: 4. The CDR3 has 14 residues. Germline loops: CDR1 LGHDT, CDR2 YNNKEL (reference sequence). CDR3 DNA: TGTGCCAGCAGCCGACAGGGGCAGGACACTGAAGCTTTCTTT. This translates into CASSRQGQDTEAFF.